This T cell receptor beta chain was found in a study of technical replicates of blood from several donors. The table came from immunoSEQ multiplex PCR; TCRdb's copy has only in-frame clones and leaves some out. The table includes roughly 82,000 clones, 95% to 96% detected once. Germline-derived CDR1 and CDR2 are SGHRS and YFSETQ. V lost 5 bases to trimming and J lost 9 bases; unmatched junction nucleotides: 12. This CDR3 is built from 15 residues. The sample was T cells isolated from PBMCs. This chain connects TRBV5-1 to TRBJ2-1, with TRBD2 identical over 9 bases. The receptor comes from a human donor in good health. CDR3 protein: CASSLRLAEVAEQFF. The DNA for the CDR3 is TGCGCCAGCAGTTTGAGACTAGCGGAAGTGGCTGAGCAGTTCTTC.